Shown below are 25 T cell receptor beta chains from a single sample sequenced in a study of blood T cell repertoires in COVID-19. The assay was immunoSEQ multiplex PCR, and TCRdb's table has in-frame clones only and misses some. This table holds around 58,000 clones, about nine tenths found once. Sequences were obtained from peripheral blood. The receptors here all came from an older woman with active or convalescent COVID-19.

V is TRBV6-5 and J is TRBJ1-2; 11 positions agree with TRBD1. The germline CDR1 and CDR2 sequences are MNHEY and SVGAGI. V dropped 5 bases and J dropped 4; count of bases not matched to a gene: 3. The CDR3 totals 14 residues. CDR3 residues: CASSPGTGGYGYTF. Here the CDR3 DNA reads TGTGCCAGCAGTCCCGGGACAGGGGGCTATGGCTACACCTTC.

This clone has a single count. The genes are TRBV18 and TRBJ1-3; 7 positions match TRBD1. In germline, CDR1 is KGHSH, CDR2 LQKENI. V lost 6 bases, J lost 2 bases, and 10 bases stayed unmatched. CDR3 length equals 16 residues. Here the CDR3 DNA reads TGTGCCAGCTCGCCGACCAAGGGGGCGACTGGAAACACCATATATTTT. It translates to CASSPTKGATGNTIYF.

This chain uses TRBV9 with TRBJ1-2; D ambiguous. CDR3 length: 14 amino acids. Between the trimmed V and J ends, which lost 1 base and 4 bases, there was a span of 11 bases. CDR1 is SGDLS and CDR2 is YYNGEE in the germline V gene. The CDR3 bases are TGTGCCAGCAGCGTAATGGAGGGCCCCTATGGCTACACCTTC. Translating it yields CASSVMEGPYGYTF. The full variable domain, in which reference TRBV9 and TRBJ1-2 provide the parts outside the CDR3, is DSGVTQTPKHLITATGQRVTLRCSPRSGDLSVYWYQQSLDQGLQFLIQYYNGEERAKGNILERFSAQQFPDLHSELNLSSLELGDSALYFCASSVMEGPYGYTFGSGTRLTVV.

The rearrangement uses TRBV30 and TRBJ1-6, with 9 bases fitting TRBD1. Germline assignment: CDR1 GTSNPN and CDR2 SVGIG (reference sequence). V lost 2 bases, J lost 8 bases, and 7 bases stayed unmatched. This CDR3 has 15 amino acids. The DNA for the CDR3 is TGTGCCTGGAGTCACACAGGGGGCGGTGATTCACCCCTCCACTTT. Encoded protein: CAWSHTGGGDSPLHF.

The chain uses TRBV9 and TRBJ1-1, with D uncertain. V dropped 0 bases and J dropped 4 bases, with 10 bases sitting between them. The CDR3 sequence is 14 residues long. Germline loops: CDR1 SGDLS, CDR2 YYNGEE. The CDR3 DNA sequence: TGTGCCAGCAGCGTAGGCGGGTGGGCCACTGAAGCTTTCTTT. This codes for CASSVGGWATEAFF.

The chain couples TRBV5-1 to TRBJ1-5; maybe TRBD1 (5 bases). V shed 5 bases and J shed 5 bases, with 14 bases lying between them. This CDR3 is built from 14 residues. The germline CDR1 and CDR2 sequences are SGHRS and YFSETQ. DNA of the CDR3: TGCGCCAGCAGGGAGGGGATGGAGCATCAGCCCCAGCATTTT. Amino acids: CASREGMEHQPQHF. The full variable domain, in which reference TRBV5-1 and TRBJ1-5 provide the parts outside the CDR3, is KAGVTQTPRYLIKTRGQQVTLSCSPISGHRSVSWYQQTPGQGLQFLFEYFSETQRNKGNFPGRFSGRQFSNSRSEMNVSTLELGDSALYLCASREGMEHQPQHFGDGTRLSIL.

This chain links TRBV10-3 with TRBJ2-3, with TRBD2 as a possible D gene (6 bases). Trimming took 4 bases from V and 2 from J, leaving 25 bases between them. The CDR3 extends over 19 amino acids. Germline V gene lookup returns CDR1 ENHRY and CDR2 SYGVKD. CDR3 sequence: CAISGANLGDFKDTDTQYF. CDR3 DNA: TGTGCCATCAGTGGGGCCAATTTGGGGGACTTCAAAGACACAGATACGCAGTATTTT.

The chain is built from TRBV28 and TRBJ2-7, with 12 bases identical to TRBD2. CDR3 length: 13 residues. CDR1 and CDR2 (germline): MDHEN, SYDVKM. V lost 6 bases and J lost 4; bases outside the gene matches: 1. The CDR3 nucleotides read TGTGCCAGCAGCACTAGCGGGAGGTACGAGCAGTACTTC. The encoded protein is CASSTSGRYEQYF.

The chain is built from TRBV11-3 and TRBJ2-1, with TRBD2 matching over 8 bases. This CDR3 comprises 14 residues. The V gene end was trimmed by 2 bases and the J gene end by 8 bases; junction bases not matched to a gene: 5. The germline V gene has CDR1 SGHNT and CDR2 YENEEA. This CDR3 is CASSLSLAGYEQFF. For the CDR3, the DNA is TGTGCCAGCAGCTTAAGTCTAGCGGGTTATGAGCAGTTCTTC.

The V gene is TRBV29-1, the J gene TRBJ1-5; a possible D gene is TRBD1 (5 bases). The CDR3 totals 13 residues. CDR1 and CDR2 (germline): SQVTM, ANQGSEA. V was pared by 4 bases and J by 5 bases, with 12 bases between. The CDR3 protein is CSVVWGRDQPQHF. CDR3 coding DNA: TGCAGCGTTGTATGGGGGAGGGATCAGCCCCAGCATTTT.

The chain couples TRBV21-1 to TRBJ1-2; the listed D gene, TRBD1, was not tested against the DNA. TRBV21-1 is a pseudogene locus. The CDR3 has 17 amino acids. As DNA, the CDR3 is TGTGCCAGCAGCATCCGGAGGAACCACAGGGTATTCTATGGCTACACCTTC. Encoded protein: CASSIRRNHRVFYGYTF.

The chain has TRBV28 and TRBJ1-1; the match to TRBD1 covers 7 bases. The germline V gene has CDR1 MDHEN and CDR2 SYDVKM. With V trimmed by 5 bases and J by 1 base, 7 bases remained unmatched. CDR3 length: 15 residues. CDR3: CASSQMGQPNTEAFF. In DNA form, the CDR3 reads TGTGCCAGCAGTCAGATGGGACAGCCGAACACTGAAGCTTTCTTT.

V is TRBV9 and J is TRBJ2-3; a weak D match, TRBD1 (5 bases). The length of the CDR3 is 18 residues. Trimming took 0 bases from V and 1 from J, leaving 18 bases between them. Germline loops: CDR1 SGDLS, CDR2 YYNGEE. CDR3 coding DNA: TGTGCCAGCAGCGTAGCTACGAGGACATTTGACCGCACAGATACGCAGTATTTT. This codes for CASSVATRTFDRTDTQYF.

This rearrangement joins TRBV27 to TRBJ2-7; TRBD2 matches 11 bases. In germline, CDR1 is MNHEY, CDR2 SMNVEV (reference sequence). The trim removed 4 bases at V and 3 bases at J, leaving 14 bases unmatched. This CDR3 has 18 amino acids. The CDR3 nucleotides are TGTGCCAGCAGTTGGAGAGGGCCTAGCGGGGGGCAGGTCTACGAGCAGTACTTC. Protein product: CASSWRGPSGGQVYEQYF.

This clone turned up a few times. The CDR3 is CASSPSGASTDTQYF. Written as DNA, the CDR3 is TGTGCCAGCAGCCCTAGCGGGGCTAGCACAGATACGCAGTATTTT. V gene TRBV7-8 combines with J gene TRBJ2-3; 9 nucleotides match TRBD2. The CDR3 spans 15 residues. J lost 0 bases, V lost 5 bases, and 3 bases had no gene match. Germline CDR1 and CDR2: SGHVS and FQNEAQ.

The rearrangement uses TRBV28 and TRBJ1-2, with 7 bases lining up with TRBD1. V gave up 7 bases and J gave up 3 bases; unmatched junction bases: 2. CDR3 length equals 12 residues. The germline gives CDR1 MDHEN, CDR2 SYDVKM. The CDR3, as DNA: TGTGCCAGCAAAACAGGGGACTATGGCTACACCTTC. Protein: CASKTGDYGYTF.

V usage is TRBV6-2 or TRBV6-3 and J usage is TRBJ2-3; D gene uncertain. The CDR3 spans 13 residues. V was trimmed by 0 bases and J by 9 bases, leaving 10 bases between them. CDR1 and CDR2 from the germline V gene are MNHEY and SVGEGT. CDR3 loop: CASSYSNPRTQYF. As DNA, the CDR3 is TGTGCCAGCAGTTACTCTAACCCGAGGACGCAGTATTTT.

The gene calls are TRBV10-3 and TRBJ1-5; D gene unclear. CDR3 size: 14 residues. V was shortened by 10 bases and J by 0 bases, with 13 bases between the two germline ends. Germline CDR1 reads ENHRY; CDR2 reads SYGVKD. CDR3 coding DNA: TGTGCCACCGTTGAGGATAATAGCAATCAGCCCCAGCATTTT. Amino acids: CATVEDNSNQPQHF.

This clone was observed a single time. The J gene is TRBJ1-5, the V gene TRBV15; D is ambiguous. The CDR3 length is 12 residues. Germline CDR1 reads LNHNV; CDR2 reads YYDKDF (reference sequence). The ends were cut back, 4 bases at V and 9 bases at J, with 10 bases in the middle. The chain's CDR3 is CATSTRSGPQHF. CDR3 nucleotides: TGTGCCACCAGCACCCGTTCGGGGCCCCAGCATTTT.

The gene calls are TRBV28 and TRBJ2-7; the match to TRBD1 covers 8 bases. The CDR3 runs 16 residues. Germline CDR1 reads MDHEN; CDR2 reads SYDVKM. V lost 4 bases and J lost 9; bases outside the gene matches: 17. The CDR3 DNA is TGTGCCAGCAGTTCGTATACTGGGACAGGACGAGAAGGGCAGTACTTC. Amino acid sequence: CASSSYTGTGREGQYF.

The J gene is TRBJ1-2, the V gene TRBV5-1; D uncertain. This CDR3 has 12 amino acids. Trimming took 0 bases from V and 8 from J, leaving 8 bases between them. Germline CDR1 reads SGHRS; CDR2 reads YFSETQ. In DNA form, the CDR3 reads TGCGCCAGCAGCTTGGGAGCGGAGGGCTACACCTTC. It codes for CASSLGAEGYTF.

This chain joins TRBV20-1 and TRBJ1-1; possible D gene TRBD1, 5 bases. The CDR3 runs to 11 residues. The germline gives CDR1 DFQATT, CDR2 SNEGSKA (reference sequence). Trimming took off 6 bases at V and 4 bases at J, with 9 bases between the two ends. The CDR3 here is CSAQTVTEAFF. As DNA, the CDR3 is TGCAGTGCGCAGACAGTCACTGAAGCTTTCTTT.

The chain recombines TRBV11-2 with TRBJ2-1; 14 bases map to TRBD2. The CDR3 totals 18 residues. Germline trimming cut 4 bases from V and 0 bases from J; bases unmatched to any gene: 5. Per the germline V gene, CDR1 is SGHAT and CDR2 is FQNNGV. The CDR3 DNA is TGTGCCAGCAGCTCCCGGACTAGCGGGGGGTACTCCTACAATGAGCAGTTCTTC. Translation: CASSSRTSGGYSYNEQFF.

The genes are TRBV28 and TRBJ2-7; D ambiguous. The germline V and J ends were trimmed by 5 bases and 3 bases, with 14 bases remaining between them. Germline V gene lookup returns CDR1 MDHEN and CDR2 SYDVKM. CDR3 length equals 14 residues. The CDR3 DNA reads TGTGCCAGCAGTGCCCAAGATAACAGCTACGAGCAGTACTTC. Protein: CASSAQDNSYEQYF.

CDR3 residues: CASSPETGVNEQYF. For the CDR3, the DNA is TGTGCCAGCTCACCCGAGACAGGGGTGAACGAGCAGTACTTC. V and J are TRBV18 and TRBJ2-7, with 8 bases that match TRBD1. The germline gives CDR1 KGHSH, CDR2 LQKENI. V gave up 3 bases and J gave up 5 bases; unmatched junction bases: 6. The CDR3 has 14 amino acids.